The clone carrying this TCR beta chain was counted ten times or more. Its antigen is unidentified. Hyperthyroidism was newly diagnosed in patients aged 18 to 65 (duration under 2 months). Blood was drawn at first hyperthyroidism diagnosis, before any ophthalmopathy symptoms. Researchers amplified the TCR beta CDR3 regions from RNA transcripts. HTBI primers were used for first-round RT-PCR of the TCR CDR3. TCRdb reprocessed the multiplex PCR reads via MiXCR and lists one record per CDR3 protein. The data contain 600,000 to 850,000 distinct CDR3 sequences, over 15% of them singletons. These data are taken from a study of T cells in Graves' hyperthyroidism and ophthalmopathy. Study-level findings and limits: Ophthalmopathy and stable hyperthyroidism were separated by a 13 V-J model.

From germline, CDR1 is SGHDT and CDR2 YYEEEE. The CDR3 sequence is 15 residues long. Trimming at V came to 4 bases and at J to 1 base, leaving 3 bases not matched to a gene. The sequenced material came from blood. V usage is TRBV5-6 and J usage is TRBJ2-1, with TRBD2 matching 9 bases. This clonotype originated in a woman aged 50 to 60 with Graves' hyperthyroidism that later progressed to Graves' ophthalmopathy. Here the CDR3 reads CASSRLAGSYNEQFF. CDR3 DNA: TGTGCCAGCAGCCGGCTAGCGGGATCCTACAATGAGCAGTTCTTC.